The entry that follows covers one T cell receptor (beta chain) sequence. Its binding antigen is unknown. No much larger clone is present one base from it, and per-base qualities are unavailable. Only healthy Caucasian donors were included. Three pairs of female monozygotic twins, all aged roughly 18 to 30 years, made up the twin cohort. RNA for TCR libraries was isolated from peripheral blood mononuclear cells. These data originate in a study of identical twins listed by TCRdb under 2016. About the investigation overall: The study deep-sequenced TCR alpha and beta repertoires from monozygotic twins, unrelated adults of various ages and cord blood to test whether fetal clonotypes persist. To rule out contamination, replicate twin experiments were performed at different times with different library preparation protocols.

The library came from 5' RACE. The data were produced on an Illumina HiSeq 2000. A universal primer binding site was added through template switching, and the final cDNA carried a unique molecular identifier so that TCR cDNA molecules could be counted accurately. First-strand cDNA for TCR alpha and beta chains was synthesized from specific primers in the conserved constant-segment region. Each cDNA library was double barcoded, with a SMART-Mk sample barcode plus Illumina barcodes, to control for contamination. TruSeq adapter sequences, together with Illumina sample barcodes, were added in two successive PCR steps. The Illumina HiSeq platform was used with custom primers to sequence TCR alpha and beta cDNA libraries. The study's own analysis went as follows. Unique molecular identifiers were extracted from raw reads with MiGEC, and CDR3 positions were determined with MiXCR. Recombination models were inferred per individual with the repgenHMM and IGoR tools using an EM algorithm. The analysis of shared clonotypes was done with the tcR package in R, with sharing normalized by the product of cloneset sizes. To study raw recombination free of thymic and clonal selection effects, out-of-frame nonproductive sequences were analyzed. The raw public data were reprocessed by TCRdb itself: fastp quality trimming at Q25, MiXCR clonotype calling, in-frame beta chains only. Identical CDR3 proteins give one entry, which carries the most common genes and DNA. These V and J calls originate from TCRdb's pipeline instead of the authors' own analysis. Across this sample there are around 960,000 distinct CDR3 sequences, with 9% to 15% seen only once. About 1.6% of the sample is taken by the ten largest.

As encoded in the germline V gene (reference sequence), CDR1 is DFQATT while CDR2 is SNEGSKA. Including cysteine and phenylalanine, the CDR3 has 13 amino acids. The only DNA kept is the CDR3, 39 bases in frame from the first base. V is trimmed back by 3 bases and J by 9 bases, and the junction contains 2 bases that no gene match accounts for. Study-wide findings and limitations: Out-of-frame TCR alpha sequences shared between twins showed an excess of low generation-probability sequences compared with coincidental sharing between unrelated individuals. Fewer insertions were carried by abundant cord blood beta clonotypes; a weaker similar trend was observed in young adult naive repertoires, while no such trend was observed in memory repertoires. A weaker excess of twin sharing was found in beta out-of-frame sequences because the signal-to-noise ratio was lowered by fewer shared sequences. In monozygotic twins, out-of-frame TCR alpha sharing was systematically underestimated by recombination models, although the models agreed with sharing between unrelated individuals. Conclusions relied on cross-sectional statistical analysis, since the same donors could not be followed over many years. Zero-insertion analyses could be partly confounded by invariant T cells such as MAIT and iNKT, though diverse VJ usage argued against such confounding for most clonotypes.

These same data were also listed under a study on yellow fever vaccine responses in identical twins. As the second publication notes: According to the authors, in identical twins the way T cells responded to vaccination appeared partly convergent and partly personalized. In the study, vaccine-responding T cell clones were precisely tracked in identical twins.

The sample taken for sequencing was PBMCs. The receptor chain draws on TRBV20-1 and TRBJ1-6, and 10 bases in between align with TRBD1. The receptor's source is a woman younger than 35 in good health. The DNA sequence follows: TGCAGTGCTAGGGGGACAGGGGTTTCACCCCTCCACTTT. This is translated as CSARGTGVSPLHF.